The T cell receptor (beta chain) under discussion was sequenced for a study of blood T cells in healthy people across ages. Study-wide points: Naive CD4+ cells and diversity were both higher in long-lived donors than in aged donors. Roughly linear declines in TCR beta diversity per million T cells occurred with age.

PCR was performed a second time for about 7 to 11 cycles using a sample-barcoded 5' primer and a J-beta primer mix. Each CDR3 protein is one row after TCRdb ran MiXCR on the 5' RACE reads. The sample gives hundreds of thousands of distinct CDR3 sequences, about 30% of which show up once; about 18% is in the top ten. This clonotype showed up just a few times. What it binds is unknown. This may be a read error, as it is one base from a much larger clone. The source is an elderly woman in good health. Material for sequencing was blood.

CDR3 coding DNA: TGTGCCAGCAGCCCCCCCGACAGGAACAATGAGCAGTACTTC. Translation gives CASSPPDRNNEQYF. The chain combines TRBV6-5 with TRBJ2-7; D might be TRBD1 (6 bases). CDR1 and CDR2 (germline): MNHEY, SVGAGI. Trimming removed 6 bases from V and 7 bases from J, with 19 bases in between. The CDR3 consists of 14 residues.